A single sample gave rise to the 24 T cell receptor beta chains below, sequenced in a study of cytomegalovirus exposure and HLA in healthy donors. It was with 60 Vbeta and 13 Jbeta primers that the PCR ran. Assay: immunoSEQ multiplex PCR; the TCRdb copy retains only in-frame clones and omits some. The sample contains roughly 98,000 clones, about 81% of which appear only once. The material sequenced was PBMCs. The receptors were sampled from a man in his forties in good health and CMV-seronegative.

CDR3 in DNA: TGTGCCAGCAGCGGGGGGGTGGGGGCAGGGAACTATGGCTACACCTTC. Translation: CASSGGVGAGNYGYTF. The V gene is TRBV5-4, the J gene TRBJ1-2; maybe TRBD1 (6 bases). Trimming shortened V by 4 bases and J by 2 bases, and 18 bases separated the two germline ends. The CDR3 is made up of 16 amino acids. CDR1 and CDR2 (germline): SGHNT, YYREEE (reference sequence).

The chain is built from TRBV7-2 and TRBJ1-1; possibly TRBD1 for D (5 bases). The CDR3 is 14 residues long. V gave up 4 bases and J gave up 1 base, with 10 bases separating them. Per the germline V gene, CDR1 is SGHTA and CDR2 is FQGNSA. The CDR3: CASSWEGSNTEAFF. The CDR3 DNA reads TGTGCCAGCAGCTGGGAGGGGTCGAACACTGAAGCTTTCTTT.

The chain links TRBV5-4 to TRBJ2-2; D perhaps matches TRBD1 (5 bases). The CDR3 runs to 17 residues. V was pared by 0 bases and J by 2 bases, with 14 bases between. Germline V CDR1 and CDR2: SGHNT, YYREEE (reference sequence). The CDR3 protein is CASSLGGLQTNTGELFF. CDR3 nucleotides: TGTGCCAGCAGCTTGGGGGGCTTGCAGACTAACACCGGGGAGCTGTTTTTT. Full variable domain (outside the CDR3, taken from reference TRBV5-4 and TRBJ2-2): ETGVTQSPTHLIKTRGQQVTLRCSSQSGHNTVSWYQQALGQGPQFIFQYYREEENGRGNFPPRFSGLQFPNYSSELNVNALELDDSALYLCASSLGGLQTNTGELFFGEGSRLTVL.

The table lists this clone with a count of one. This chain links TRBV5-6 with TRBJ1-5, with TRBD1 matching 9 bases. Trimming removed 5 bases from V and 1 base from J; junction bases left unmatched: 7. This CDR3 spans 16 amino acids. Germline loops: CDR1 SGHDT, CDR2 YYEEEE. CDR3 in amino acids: CASSFGQGISNQPQHF. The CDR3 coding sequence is TGTGCCAGCAGTTTTGGACAGGGGATAAGCAATCAGCCCCAGCATTTT.

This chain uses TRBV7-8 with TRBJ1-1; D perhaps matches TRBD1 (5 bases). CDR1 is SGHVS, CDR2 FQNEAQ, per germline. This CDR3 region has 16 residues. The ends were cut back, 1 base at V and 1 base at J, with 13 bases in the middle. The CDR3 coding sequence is TGTGCCAGCAGCTTAGGCCCTATTGGGGCGAACACTGAAGCTTTCTTT. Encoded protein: CASSLGPIGANTEAFF.

The CDR3 loop is CASSPGLRGAGELFF. Written as DNA, the CDR3 is TGTGCCAGCTCACCGGGACTTCGCGGTGCCGGGGAGCTGTTTTTT. The chain joins TRBV18 to TRBJ2-2, with TRBD2 as a possible D gene (6 bases). V shed 3 bases and J shed 6 bases, with 14 bases lying between them. CDR3 length: 15 residues. The germline gives CDR1 KGHSH, CDR2 LQKENI.

CDR3 nucleotide sequence: TGTGCCAGCAGCTTTGGAGGGGTTAATGAAAAACTGTTTTTT. Encoded protein: CASSFGGVNEKLFF. The rearrangement links TRBV5-4 to TRBJ1-4, with D maybe TRBD1 (5 bases). V was shortened by 2 bases and J by 4 bases, with 9 bases between the two germline ends. Germline V gene sequence: CDR1 SGHNT, CDR2 YYREEE (reference sequence). CDR3 length equals 14 residues.

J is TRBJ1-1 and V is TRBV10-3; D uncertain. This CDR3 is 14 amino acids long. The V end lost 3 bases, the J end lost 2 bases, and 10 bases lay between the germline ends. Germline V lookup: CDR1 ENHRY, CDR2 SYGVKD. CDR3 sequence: CAISDNSDNTEAFF. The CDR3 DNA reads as TGTGCCATCAGTGACAACAGTGATAACACTGAAGCTTTCTTT.

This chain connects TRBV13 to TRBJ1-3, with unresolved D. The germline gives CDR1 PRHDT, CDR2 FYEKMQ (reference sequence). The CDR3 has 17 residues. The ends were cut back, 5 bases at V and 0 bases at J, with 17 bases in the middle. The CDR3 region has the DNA TGTGCCAGCAGCCCCCGAGGAGGCCGCAGCTCTGGAAACACCATATATTTT. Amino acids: CASSPRGGRSSGNTIYF.

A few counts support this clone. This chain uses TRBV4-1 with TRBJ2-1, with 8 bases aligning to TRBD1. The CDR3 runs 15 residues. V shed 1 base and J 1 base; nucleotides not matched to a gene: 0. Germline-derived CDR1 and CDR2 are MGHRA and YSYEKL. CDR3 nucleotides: TGCGCCAGCAGCCAAGGGGACAGGTCCTACAATGAGCAGTTCTTC. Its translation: CASSQGDRSYNEQFF.

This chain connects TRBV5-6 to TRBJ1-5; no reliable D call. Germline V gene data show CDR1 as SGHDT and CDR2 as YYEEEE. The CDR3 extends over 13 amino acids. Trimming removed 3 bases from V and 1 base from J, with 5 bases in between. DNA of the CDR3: TGTGCCAGCAGCTGGCAGAGCAATCAGCCCCAGCATTTT. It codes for CASSWQSNQPQHF.

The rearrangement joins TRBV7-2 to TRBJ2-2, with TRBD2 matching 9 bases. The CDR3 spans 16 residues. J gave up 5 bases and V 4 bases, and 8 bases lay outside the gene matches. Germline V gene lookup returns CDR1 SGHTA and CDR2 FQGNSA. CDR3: CASSYRGGANTGELFF. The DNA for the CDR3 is TGTGCCAGCAGCTATCGCGGGGGGGCAAATACCGGGGAGCTGTTTTTT. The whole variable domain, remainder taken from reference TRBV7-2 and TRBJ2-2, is GAGVSQSPSNKVTEKGKDVELRCDPISGHTALYWYRQSLGQGLEFLIYFQGNSAPDKSGLPSDRFSAERTGGSVSTLTIQRTQQEDSAVYLCASSYRGGANTGELFFGEGSRLTVL.

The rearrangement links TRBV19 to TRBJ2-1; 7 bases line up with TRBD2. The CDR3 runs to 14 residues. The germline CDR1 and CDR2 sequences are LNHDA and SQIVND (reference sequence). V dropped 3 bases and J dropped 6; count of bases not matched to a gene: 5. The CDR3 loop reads CASSIRLAVNEQFF. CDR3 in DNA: TGTGCCAGTAGTATCCGACTAGCCGTCAATGAGCAGTTCTTC. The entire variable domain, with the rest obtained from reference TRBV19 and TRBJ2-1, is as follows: DGGITQSPKYLFRKEGQNVTLSCEQNLNHDAMYWYRQDPGQGLRLIYYSQIVNDFQKGDIAEGYSVSREKKESFPLTVTSAQKNPTAFYLCASSIRLAVNEQFFGPGTRLTVL.

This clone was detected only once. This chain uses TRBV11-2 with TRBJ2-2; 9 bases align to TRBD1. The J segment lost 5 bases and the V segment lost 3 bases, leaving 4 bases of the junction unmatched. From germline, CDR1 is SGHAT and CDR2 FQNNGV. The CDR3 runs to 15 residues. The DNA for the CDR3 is TGTGCCAGCAGCTTCCGGACAGGGGAAACCGGGGAGCTGTTTTTT. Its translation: CASSFRTGETGELFF.

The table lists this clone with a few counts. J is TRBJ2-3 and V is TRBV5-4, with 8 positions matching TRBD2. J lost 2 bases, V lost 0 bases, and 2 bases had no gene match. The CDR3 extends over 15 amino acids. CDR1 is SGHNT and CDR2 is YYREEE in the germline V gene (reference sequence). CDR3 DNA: TGTGCCAGCAGCTTGGACGGGGGGGACACAGATACGCAGTATTTT. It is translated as CASSLDGGDTDTQYF.

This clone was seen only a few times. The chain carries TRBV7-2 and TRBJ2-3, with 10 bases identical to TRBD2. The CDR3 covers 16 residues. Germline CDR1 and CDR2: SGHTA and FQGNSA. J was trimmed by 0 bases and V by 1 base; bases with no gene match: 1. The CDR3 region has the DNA TGTGCCAGCAGCTTAGGGACTAGCGGTAGCACAGATACGCAGTATTTT. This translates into CASSLGTSGSTDTQYF.

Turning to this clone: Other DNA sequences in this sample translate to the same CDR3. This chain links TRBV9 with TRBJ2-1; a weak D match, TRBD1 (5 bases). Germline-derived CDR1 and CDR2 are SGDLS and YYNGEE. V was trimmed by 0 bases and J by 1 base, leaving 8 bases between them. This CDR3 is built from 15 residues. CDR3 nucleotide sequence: TGTGCCAGCAGCGTAGGTCAGGGTTCCTACAATGAGCAGTTCTTC. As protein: CASSVGQGSYNEQFF.

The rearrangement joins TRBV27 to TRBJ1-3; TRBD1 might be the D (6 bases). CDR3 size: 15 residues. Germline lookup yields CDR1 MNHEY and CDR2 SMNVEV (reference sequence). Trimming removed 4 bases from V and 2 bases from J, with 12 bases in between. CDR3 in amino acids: CASSSTRTAGNTIYF. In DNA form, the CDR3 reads TGTGCCAGCAGTTCAACCCGGACAGCTGGAAACACCATATATTTT.

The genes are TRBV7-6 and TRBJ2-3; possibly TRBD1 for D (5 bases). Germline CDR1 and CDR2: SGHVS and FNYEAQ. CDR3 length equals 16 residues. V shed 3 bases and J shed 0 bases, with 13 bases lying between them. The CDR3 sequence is CASSLRQGHSTDTQYF. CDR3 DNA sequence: TGTGCCAGCAGCTTGCGGCAGGGTCACAGCACAGATACGCAGTATTTT.

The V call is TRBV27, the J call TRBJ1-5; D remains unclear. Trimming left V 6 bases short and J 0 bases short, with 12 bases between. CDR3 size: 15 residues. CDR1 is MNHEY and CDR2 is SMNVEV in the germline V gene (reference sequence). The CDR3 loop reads CASSHGWASNQPQHF. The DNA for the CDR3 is TGTGCCAGCAGCCACGGCTGGGCTAGCAATCAGCCCCAGCATTTT.

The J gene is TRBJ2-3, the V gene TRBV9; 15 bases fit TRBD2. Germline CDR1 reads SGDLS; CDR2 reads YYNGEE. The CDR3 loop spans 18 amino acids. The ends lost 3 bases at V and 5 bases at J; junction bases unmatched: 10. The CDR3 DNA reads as TGTGCCAGCAGCGCCAACAAAGGACTAGCGGGGGGGCGAGATACGCAGTATTTT. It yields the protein CASSANKGLAGGRDTQYF.

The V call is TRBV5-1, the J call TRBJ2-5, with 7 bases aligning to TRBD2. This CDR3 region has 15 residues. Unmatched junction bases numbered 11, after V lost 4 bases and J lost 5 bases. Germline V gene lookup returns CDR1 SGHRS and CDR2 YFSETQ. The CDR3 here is CASSPQFAGDETQYF. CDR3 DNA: TGCGCCAGCAGCCCCCAGTTTGCGGGGGACGAGACCCAGTACTTC.

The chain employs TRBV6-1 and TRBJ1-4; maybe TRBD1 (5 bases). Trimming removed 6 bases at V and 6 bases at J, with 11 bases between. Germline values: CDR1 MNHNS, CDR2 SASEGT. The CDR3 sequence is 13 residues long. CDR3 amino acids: CASRTGRDEKLFF. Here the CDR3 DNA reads TGTGCCAGCAGGACGGGCAGGGATGAAAAACTGTTTTTT.

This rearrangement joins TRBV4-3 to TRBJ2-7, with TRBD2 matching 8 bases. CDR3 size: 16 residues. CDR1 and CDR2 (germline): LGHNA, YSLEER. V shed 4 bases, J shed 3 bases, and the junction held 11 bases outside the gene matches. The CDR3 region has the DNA TGCGCCAGCAGCCCGTCCTTGCGGGGGGTAGTCTACGAGCAGTACTTC. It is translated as CASSPSLRGVVYEQYF.